The clone carrying this T cell receptor (beta chain) appeared a few times. Its specificity is not known. The sample belongs to a study of T-cell reconstitution after alpha-beta-depleted transplantation in children. Preparation of the TCRbeta library involved a method that used unique molecular identifiers. TCRdb re-derived calls from the PCR reads in MiXCR, one entry per CDR3 protein. Of about 600,000 distinct CDR3 sequences listed, 10% to 15% are singletons. The study, taken as a whole, reports: Approximately two months post-transplant, alpha-beta T cells reportedly originated from several hundred expanded graft clones. Once a year had passed after transplant, T-cell counts and diversity came mostly from newly produced T cells. Recipient T cells and thymic progenitors that survived were the source of the high TCRbeta diversity seen at day 60 in some patients.

The CDR3 is made up of 15 amino acids. Germline V gene data show CDR1 as LGHNA and CDR2 as YNFKEQ. Trimming cost V 1 base and J 6 bases; bases outside gene matches: 6. The rearrangement joins TRBV4-2 to TRBJ1-5; the match to TRBD1 covers 7 bases. The receptor's source is a male patient between 10 and 17 years old who had a stem cell transplant for acute myeloid leukemia, so the T cells may come from the graft donor. Sequencing used PBMCs, mostly from graft donor cells, obtained 360 days after TCRalphabeta/CD19-depleted stem cell transplant. The CDR3 sequence: CASSQGEQGSQPQHF. CDR3 sequence (DNA): TGTGCCAGCAGCCAAGGGGAACAGGGGAGTCAGCCCCAGCATTTT.